This TCR beta chain was identified during a study of T cells in Graves' hyperthyroidism and ophthalmopathy. Uncontrolled infection, other autoimmune disease, pregnancy or lactation barred patients from enrollment. The study, taken as a whole, reports: Blood samples included most of the expanded thyroid clonotypes exceeding 0.001.

Using RNA transcripts as the source, TCR beta CDR3 regions were amplified. The HTBI primer set was used in a first-round RT-PCR of the TCR CDR3. One entry per CDR3 protein results from TCRdb running MiXCR on the multiplex PCR reads. The table lists a few hundred thousand distinct CDR3 sequences, 15% to 19% of them singletons. The CDR3 runs to 15 residues. V dropped 3 bases and J dropped 4 bases, with 13 bases sitting between them. Looked up from germline, CDR1 is SEHNR and CDR2 is FQNEAQ (reference sequence). This clonotype occurred many times. Its antigen is not identified. Material for sequencing was blood. This chain connects TRBV7-9 to TRBJ1-3; possibly TRBD1 for D (6 bases). This clonotype originated in a woman in her twenties or thirties with Graves' hyperthyroidism. CDR3 sequence reads: CASSLTGGFGNTIYF. CDR3 coding DNA: TGTGCCAGCAGCTTGACCGGGGGCTTCGGAAACACCATATATTTT.